A single sample gave rise to the 10 T cell receptor beta chains below, sequenced in a study of persistence of HIV-infected CD4 T cells. No antigen has been identified for these receptors. Sequencing used immunoSEQ version 4 in survey mode. The table came from immunoSEQ multiplex PCR; TCRdb's copy has only in-frame clones and leaves some out. The sample yields 25,000 to 35,000 clones, roughly 71% seen once. The stimulus was an HIV-1 Gag 15-mer peptide pool, approximately 0.93 ug/peptide/mL. Sorting selected CD4+ T cells upregulating both CD40 ligand and CD69. The sequenced sample was CD4+ T cells sorted from PBMCs after 18-hour stimulation, obtained from a patient who received antiretroviral therapy. These receptors were obtained from an adult man with HIV who was CMV-seropositive.

This clone is labeled medium-sized. Other DNA sequences in this sample translate to the same CDR3. The rearrangement links TRBV7-9 to TRBJ1-6; TRBD1 matches at 9 bases. J was trimmed by 3 bases and V by 4 bases; bases with no gene match: 4. The CDR3 contains 16 residues. Looked up from germline, CDR1 is SEHNR and CDR2 is FQNEAQ (reference sequence). This CDR3 reads CASSSGQGFYNSPLHF. DNA for the CDR3: TGTGCCAGCAGCTCGGGACAGGGTTTCTATAATTCACCCCTCCACTTT.

The DNA of the CDR3 is TGCAGCGGATCGGACAGGGGACGAGGCTACACCTTC. It is translated as CSGSDRGRGYTF. The rearrangement joins TRBV29-1 to TRBJ1-2; 9 bases fit TRBD1. The V and J ends lost 7 bases and 8 bases, in that order; junction bases with no gene match: 8. This CDR3 region has 12 residues. Germline values: CDR1 SQVTM, CDR2 ANQGSEA. Looking up the rest from reference TRBV29-1 and TRBJ1-2 gives the full variable domain: SAVISQKPSRDICQRGTSLTIQCQVDSQVTMMFWYRQQPGQSLTLIATANQGSEATYESGFVIDKFPISRPNLTFSTLTVSNMSPEDSSIYLCSGSDRGRGYTFGSGTRLTVV.

This clone has only a few counts. V usage is TRBV27 and J usage is TRBJ2-1, with TRBD1 matching 8 bases. Germline assignment: CDR1 MNHEY and CDR2 SMNVEV (reference sequence). Unmatched junction bases numbered 7, after V lost 7 bases and J lost 8 bases. This CDR3 comprises 13 residues. CDR3 in DNA: TGTGCCAGCACCCCGGACAGGGCGGATGAGCAGTTCTTC. Translating it yields CASTPDRADEQFF.

This clone was recorded only once. V and J are TRBV2 and TRBJ2-5, with 9 bases matching TRBD1. Looked up from germline, CDR1 is SNHLY and CDR2 is FYNNEI. This CDR3 is 13 amino acids long. J lost 3 bases, V lost 5 bases, and 1 base had no gene match. The CDR3 DNA reads as TGTGCCAGCAGTTGGACAGGGGAAGAGACCCAGTACTTC. This sequence encodes CASSWTGEETQYF.

The chain recombines TRBV24-1 with TRBJ1-2; TRBD1 matches 7 bases. Germline trimming cut 9 bases from V and 6 bases from J; bases unmatched to any gene: 12. The CDR3 has 14 amino acids. Germline V CDR1 and CDR2: KGHDR, SFDVKD. The CDR3 is CATQPGQRSNGYTF. CDR3 DNA sequence: TGTGCCACCCAACCGGGACAGCGGTCGAATGGCTACACCTTC.

The chain carries TRBV18 and TRBJ1-5; D uncertain. Germline V gene data show CDR1 as KGHSH and CDR2 as LQKENI. There are 15 residues in the CDR3. The V end lost 1 base, the J end lost 0 bases, and 7 bases lay between the germline ends. The DNA for the CDR3 is TGTGCCAGCTCACCACGCGACGTTAGCAATCAGCCCCAGCATTTT. Encoded protein: CASSPRDVSNQPQHF.

V gene TRBV6-5 combines with J gene TRBJ1-6, with TRBD1 matching over 10 bases. Losses at the gene ends were 7 bases for V and 7 bases for J; bases not matched to a gene: 4. Germline CDR1 and CDR2: MNHEY and SVGAGI. This CDR3 region has 14 residues. The CDR3 loop is CASIRDRGNSPLHF. For the CDR3, the DNA is TGTGCCAGCATAAGGGACAGGGGCAATTCACCCCTCCACTTT.

This clone was counted a few times. The sample has other DNA sequences that encode this CDR3 too. The gene calls are TRBV6-5 and TRBJ1-1; 11 nucleotides align to TRBD1. This CDR3 region has 13 residues. Losses at the gene ends were 6 bases for V and 8 bases for J; bases not matched to a gene: 5. Germline V gene data show CDR1 as MNHEY and CDR2 as SVGAGI. The CDR3 DNA is TGTGCCAGCAGAAGGACAGGGGGCGGAGAAGCTTTCTTT. Its protein is CASRRTGGGEAFF.

The V gene is TRBV9, the J gene TRBJ2-2; D is unclear. From germline, CDR1 is SGDLS and CDR2 YYNGEE. V lost 0 bases to trimming and J lost 0 bases, with 6 bases between them. The CDR3 length is 15 residues. The CDR3 DNA reads TGTGCCAGCAGCGTAGCGGCAGCGAACACCGGGGAGCTGTTTTTT. It encodes CASSVAAANTGELFF.

There are a few counts of this clone. This chain connects TRBV27 to TRBJ1-5; 9 nucleotides line up with TRBD1. The CDR3 runs to 16 residues. CDR1 is MNHEY, CDR2 SMNVEV, per germline (reference sequence). V shed 5 bases and J 4 bases; nucleotides not matched to a gene: 9. The CDR3 coding sequence is TGTGCCAGCAGTCCTACCGACAGGGGGAGGAATCAGCCCCAGCATTTT. Its translation: CASSPTDRGRNQPQHF.